Below are 27 T cell receptor beta chains sequenced from a single sample in a study of T cells in localized non-small cell lung cancer. Profiled with immunoSEQ multiplex PCR; TCRdb holds only in-frame clones, not every one. Of about 14,000 clones in the sample, roughly nine tenths were seen once. The sequenced sample was peripheral blood mononuclear cells, obtained before any cancer treatment. Receptors originate from a man between 35 and 75 years old with stage III lung adenocarcinoma.

This clone is a singleton in its sample. The V gene is TRBV15, the J gene TRBJ1-5; possible D gene TRBD1, 5 bases. Between the trimmed V and J ends, which lost 1 base and 1 base, there was a span of 14 bases. The CDR3 is made up of 17 amino acids. The germline gives CDR1 LNHNV, CDR2 YYDKDF (reference sequence). The CDR3 nucleotides read TGTGCCACCAGCAGAGTCCTTGGGGGAGCGAGCAATCAGCCCCAGCATTTT. Protein: CATSRVLGGASNQPQHF.

This clone was recorded a few times. The chain combines TRBV11-2 with TRBJ1-1, with 9 bases aligning to TRBD1. The CDR3 loop spans 15 amino acids. Losses at the gene ends were 3 bases for V and 1 base for J; bases not matched to a gene: 3. Germline V gene lookup returns CDR1 SGHAT and CDR2 FQNNGV. The chain's CDR3 is CASSFTGGKNTEAFF. CDR3 sequence (DNA): TGTGCCAGCAGCTTTACAGGGGGCAAGAACACTGAAGCTTTCTTT.

This clone appeared a single time. The chain combines TRBV27 with TRBJ1-1; D gene unclear. The ends were cut back, 0 bases at V and 1 base at J, with 9 bases in the middle. Germline loops: CDR1 MNHEY, CDR2 SMNVEV (reference sequence). The CDR3 has 15 amino acids. The CDR3 DNA follows: TGTGCCAGCAGTTTATCTGCCTACTCGAACACTGAAGCTTTCTTT. Protein product: CASSLSAYSNTEAFF.

The rearrangement links TRBV5-1 to TRBJ1-2; D ambiguous. Germline V gene data show CDR1 as SGHRS and CDR2 as YFSETQ. This CDR3 has 12 residues. V dropped 0 bases and J dropped 6 bases, with 6 bases sitting between them. The CDR3 loop is CASSLGGDGYTF. The DNA of the CDR3 is TGCGCCAGCAGCTTGGGTGGGGATGGCTACACCTTC.

The rearrangement joins TRBV5-6 to TRBJ1-1; 11 nucleotides match TRBD1. Per the germline V gene, CDR1 is SGHDT and CDR2 is YYEEEE. Trimming at V came to 0 bases and at J to 10 bases, leaving 5 bases not matched to a gene. The length of the CDR3 is 14 residues. The CDR3 reads CASSLGTGGLGAFF. DNA for the CDR3: TGTGCCAGCAGCTTGGGGACAGGGGGCCTTGGAGCTTTCTTT. Full variable domain (outside the CDR3, taken from reference TRBV5-6 and TRBJ1-1): DAGVTQSPTHLIKTRGQQVTLRCSPKSGHDTVSWYQQALGQGPQFIFQYYEEEERQRGNFPDRFSGHQFPNYSSELNVNALLLGDSALYLCASSLGTGGLGAFFGQGTRLTVV.

The chain has TRBV11-3 and TRBJ1-4; TRBD1 matches 7 bases. The CDR3 sequence is 13 residues long. Trimming took 5 bases from V and 5 from J; bases not matched to a gene: 2. CDR1 is SGHNT and CDR2 is YENEEA in the germline V gene. The CDR3 bases are TGTGCCAGCAGCAGGGGGCCGAATGAAAAACTGTTTTTT. Residues: CASSRGPNEKLFF.

V gene TRBV19 combines with J gene TRBJ2-1; tentatively, D is TRBD2 (6 bases). This CDR3 spans 15 amino acids. CDR1 LNHDA and CDR2 SQIVND come from the germline V gene (reference sequence). Trimming left V 4 bases short and J 3 bases short, with 13 bases between. Here the CDR3 DNA reads TGTGCCAGTAGTACGGGACTGGCATTCTACAATGAGCAGTTCTTC. It codes for CASSTGLAFYNEQFF.

The chain combines TRBV5-1 with TRBJ1-4; maybe TRBD1 (5 bases). The V gene lost 0 bases and the J gene lost 5 bases, with 8 bases spanning the gap. This CDR3 contains 14 residues. Germline CDR1 is SGHRS and CDR2 is YFSETQ. The CDR3 loop reads CASSLVQGNEKLFF. The CDR3 DNA follows: TGCGCCAGCAGCTTGGTTCAGGGCAATGAAAAACTGTTTTTT.

In its sample, this clone was seen once. This chain connects TRBV14 to TRBJ2-1; D is tentatively TRBD1 or TRBD2 (5 bases each). The CDR3 is 15 amino acids. The V gene lost 1 base and the J gene lost 4 bases, with 11 bases spanning the gap. CDR1 is SGHDN, CDR2 FVKESK, per germline. Here the CDR3 DNA reads TGTGCCAGCAGCCAAGGGGGGACCGTGTACAATGAGCAGTTCTTC. Residues: CASSQGGTVYNEQFF. Full variable domain (remainder filled in from reference TRBV14 and TRBJ2-1): EAGVTQFPSHSVIEKGQTVTLRCDPISGHDNLYWYRRVMGKEIKFLLHFVKESKQDESGMPNNRFLAERTGGTYSTLKVQPAELEDSGVYFCASSQGGTVYNEQFFGPGTRLTVL.

The CDR3 DNA follows: TGTGCCATCAGGCCCGAGAGGCGGGGAAATTCACCCCTCCACTTT. This gives the protein CAIRPERRGNSPLHF. The chain employs TRBV10-3 and TRBJ1-6; no firm D call. Germline CDR1 ENHRY, CDR2 SYGVKD. V was trimmed by 6 bases and J by 7 bases, leaving 16 bases between them. This CDR3 has 15 residues.

This rearrangement joins TRBV4-3 to TRBJ2-5; D might be TRBD2 (6 bases). The CDR3 length is 16 residues. Germline values: CDR1 LGHNA, CDR2 YSLEER. The V and J ends lost 0 bases and 0 bases respectively, with 11 bases between them. The CDR3 loop reads CASSQDRDSYQETQYF. The CDR3 region has the DNA TGCGCCAGCAGCCAAGATAGGGACTCCTACCAAGAGACCCAGTACTTC.

In the case of this clone: Germline and junction disagree at one end, which may indicate a read error. The chain couples TRBV4-2 to TRBJ2-7; 9 nucleotides align to TRBD2. CDR3 size: 18 residues. Per the germline V gene, CDR1 is LGHNA and CDR2 is YNFKEQ. DNA of the CDR3: TGTGCCAGCAGCCAAGATTCCCCTAGCGGGACAACCTCCCACGAGCAGTACTTC. Amino acids: CASSQDSPSGTTSHEQYF.

The chain combines TRBV5-6 with TRBJ2-2; perhaps TRBD2 as D (5 bases). The CDR3 totals 15 residues. V lost 0 bases, J lost 4 bases, and 10 bases lay in between. Germline CDR1 and CDR2: SGHDT and YYEEEE. The CDR3 here is CASSLGGVSTGELFF. CDR3 in DNA: TGTGCCAGCAGCTTGGGGGGAGTGAGCACCGGGGAGCTGTTTTTT.

This chain uses TRBV5-8 with TRBJ2-7; no reliable D call. The CDR3 sequence is 13 residues long. Germline loops: CDR1 SGHTS, CDR2 YDEGEE. V dropped 4 bases and J dropped 8 bases, with 16 bases sitting between them. The CDR3 DNA reads TGTGCCAGCAGCACCCGGACCGGAAAAAAGCAGTACTTC. Residues: CASSTRTGKKQYF.

The chain couples TRBV5-4 to TRBJ1-1; no clear D. With 1 base removed from V and 0 bases from J, the gap between germline ends came to 4 bases. The CDR3 loop spans 13 amino acids. Germline values: CDR1 SGHNT, CDR2 YYREEE (reference sequence). CDR3 sequence reads: CASSLQLNTEAFF. CDR3 nucleotides: TGTGCCAGCAGCTTGCAACTGAACACTGAAGCTTTCTTT.

This chain links TRBV6-4 with TRBJ2-7, with TRBD2 as a possible D gene (5 bases). V dropped 6 bases and J dropped 4 bases, with 19 bases sitting between them. The CDR3 length is 15 residues. Germline-derived CDR1 and CDR2 are MRHNA and SNTAGT. This chain's CDR3 is CASSARGPILYEQYF. The CDR3 bases are TGTGCCAGCAGCGCCCGAGGGCCAATACTATACGAGCAGTACTTC.

CDR3 nucleotide sequence: TGTGCCAGCAGTGGGGTAACTGAAGCTTTCTTT. As protein: CASSGVTEAFF. The gene calls are TRBV28 and TRBJ1-1; no clear D. Germline-derived CDR1 and CDR2 are MDHEN and SYDVKM. The length of the CDR3 is 11 residues. Trimming took 5 bases from V and 5 from J, leaving 6 bases between them.

The rearrangement joins TRBV18 to TRBJ1-1; tentative D call: TRBD1 (5 bases). The CDR3 consists of 13 residues. V was pared by 4 bases and J by 1 base, with 7 bases between. Germline-derived CDR1 and CDR2 are KGHSH and LQKENI. CDR3 in DNA: TGTGCCAGCTCACGGGACTGGAACACTGAAGCTTTCTTT. Protein: CASSRDWNTEAFF.

V usage is TRBV6-1 and J usage is TRBJ1-1, with TRBD1 matching 7 bases. Germline CDR1 MNHNS, CDR2 SASEGT. This CDR3 region has 15 residues. The ends lost 7 bases at V and 1 base at J; junction bases unmatched: 9. The CDR3 DNA is TGTGCCAGCACCACAGCCAGGGACAGGAACACTGAAGCTTTCTTT. Translated: CASTTARDRNTEAFF.

This chain links TRBV19 with TRBJ2-7, with TRBD1 matching 10 bases. V trimming: 6 bases; J trimming: 0 bases; junction bases outside the gene matches: 2. CDR1 and CDR2 from the germline V gene are LNHDA and SQIVND (reference sequence). The CDR3 length is 14 residues. CDR3 coding DNA: TGTGCCAGTAGACGGGACAGGGGCTCCTACGAGCAGTACTTC. This translates into CASRRDRGSYEQYF.

The V call is TRBV29-1, the J call TRBJ1-2; D may be TRBD1 (6 bases). CDR3 length: 12 amino acids. Germline CDR1 SQVTM, CDR2 ANQGSEA. Trimming stripped 8 bases from V and 3 bases from J, with 13 bases between. CDR3 coding DNA: TGCAGCACCATACAGGGTGACTATGGCTACACCTTC. This sequence encodes CSTIQGDYGYTF.

In the case of this clone: At one of its ends the junction is not consistent with the germline gene, which may arise from a read error. This chain joins TRBV6-4 and TRBJ1-2; TRBD1 matches 7 bases. The CDR3 is 15 amino acids. Germline CDR1 is MRHNA and CDR2 is SNTAGT. The CDR3 is CASSPGTAVQGGCTF. The DNA for the CDR3 is TGTGCCAGCAGTCCCGGGACGGCCGTCCAAGGGGGCTGCACCTTC.

The genes are TRBV27 and TRBJ2-1; 7 bases are a match to TRBD1. CDR1 is MNHEY, CDR2 SMNVEV, per germline (reference sequence). After removal of 8 bases from V and 11 bases from J, the junction contained 18 bases not matched to a gene. CDR3 size: 15 residues. CDR3 nucleotides: TGTGCCAGCCTAAGGGGGCCATCCCCCTTAGGGCAGCAGTTCTTC. This encodes CASLRGPSPLGQQFF.

V gene TRBV4-1 combines with J gene TRBJ2-7; D is uncertain. Deletions cut 0 bases from V and 3 bases from J, with 15 bases between. CDR1 and CDR2 (germline): MGHRA, YSYEKL. The CDR3 extends over 16 amino acids. The CDR3 DNA is TGCGCCAGCAGCCAAGAGGAAGGCCGGCCGTACTACGAGCAGTACTTC. Translated, it gives CASSQEEGRPYYEQYF.

The J gene is TRBJ2-5, the V gene TRBV27; the D is unclear. Trimming stripped 2 bases from V and 6 bases from J, with 1 base between. This CDR3 region has 10 residues. Looked up from germline, CDR1 is MNHEY and CDR2 is SMNVEV (reference sequence). The CDR3 bases are TGTGCCAGCAGTTTAAAGACCCAGTACTTC. As protein: CASSLKTQYF.

The V call is TRBV4-2, the J call TRBJ2-7, with D unresolved. V lost 4 bases to trimming and J lost 0 bases, with 4 bases between them. Per germline, CDR1 LGHNA and CDR2 YNFKEQ. This CDR3 spans 12 amino acids. The CDR3 nucleotides are TGTGCCAGCAGCCCCGGCTCCTACGAGCAGTACTTC. Translated: CASSPGSYEQYF.

The gene calls are TRBV7-2 and TRBJ2-3; D is perhaps TRBD1 or TRBD2 (5 bases each). The germline V gene encodes CDR1 SGHTA and CDR2 FQGNSA. With 5 bases removed from V and 2 bases from J, the gap between germline ends came to 11 bases. This CDR3 region has 14 residues. The CDR3 DNA reads as TGTGCCAGCAGCAGAGACGGGGCCACAGATACGCAGTATTTT. This codes for CASSRDGATDTQYF.